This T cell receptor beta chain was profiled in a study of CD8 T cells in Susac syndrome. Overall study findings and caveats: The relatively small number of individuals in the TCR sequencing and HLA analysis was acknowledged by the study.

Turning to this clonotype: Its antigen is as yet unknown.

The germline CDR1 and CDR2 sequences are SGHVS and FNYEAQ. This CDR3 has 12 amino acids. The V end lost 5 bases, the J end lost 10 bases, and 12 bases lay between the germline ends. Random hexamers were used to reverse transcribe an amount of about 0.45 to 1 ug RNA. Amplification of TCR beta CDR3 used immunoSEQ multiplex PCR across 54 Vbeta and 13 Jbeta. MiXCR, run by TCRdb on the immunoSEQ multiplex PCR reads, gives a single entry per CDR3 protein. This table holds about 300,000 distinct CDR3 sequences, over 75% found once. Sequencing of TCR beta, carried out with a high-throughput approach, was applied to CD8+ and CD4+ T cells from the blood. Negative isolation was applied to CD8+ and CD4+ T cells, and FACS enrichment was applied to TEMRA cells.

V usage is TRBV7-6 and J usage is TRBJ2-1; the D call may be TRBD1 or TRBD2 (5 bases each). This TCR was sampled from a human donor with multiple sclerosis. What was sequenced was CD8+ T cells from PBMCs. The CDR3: CASSPGAPEQFF. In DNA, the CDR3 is TGTGCCAGCAGCCCCGGGGCACCGGAGCAGTTCTTC.